These 22 T cell receptor beta chains were sequenced from one sample in a study of blood T cells in healthy people across ages. Alongside a J-beta primer mix, a sample-barcoded 5' primer served in a second PCR lasting about 6 to 12 cycles. TCRdb re-called the 5' RACE reads through MiXCR, storing one row per CDR3 protein. The sample lists about 1,400,000 distinct CDR3 sequences, around 39% seen once, with roughly 7.7% in the top ten. Sequenced input: blood. The receptors stem from a woman aged 18-29 years in good health.

The chain uses TRBV12-3 or TRBV12-4 and TRBJ1-1, with D perhaps TRBD1 (5 bases). This CDR3 spans 16 amino acids. With 5 bases removed from V and 0 bases from J, the gap between germline ends came to 16 bases. The CDR3 nucleotides are TGTGCCAGCAGTACCCTGACAGTACTCATGAACACTGAAGCTTTCTTT. It translates to CASSTLTVLMNTEAFF.

This clonotype was found a few times. The chain recombines TRBV20-1 with TRBJ2-5, with D maybe TRBD2 (6 bases). Germline V gives CDR1 DFQATT, CDR2 SNEGSKA (reference sequence). V was cut by 6 bases and J by 1 base, with 15 bases left in between. The CDR3 contains 14 residues. The chain's CDR3 is CSAAYGTLQETQYF. Written as DNA, the CDR3 is TGCAGTGCCGCATACGGGACTCTCCAAGAGACCCAGTACTTC.

Comments on this clonotype: A read error is possible here, since a much larger clone lies one base away. This chain uses TRBV29-1 with TRBJ2-1, with D maybe TRBD2 (5 bases). The J call may be wrong; the DNA end is better matched by TRBJ2-7. The CDR3 has 12 amino acids. The germline CDR1 and CDR2 sequences are SQVTM and ANQGSEA. This chain's CDR3 is CSVDLGLFEQYF. In nucleotides, the CDR3 is TGCAGCGTTGACCTCGGACTTTTTGAGCAGTACTTC.

This chain joins TRBV7-9 and TRBJ2-3; D gene uncertain. Looked up from germline, CDR1 is SEHNR and CDR2 is FQNEAQ (reference sequence). V lost 0 bases and J 3 bases, leaving 16 bases between the germline ends. CDR3 length: 17 amino acids. Written as DNA, the CDR3 is TGTGCCAGCAGCTTAGCCGTATCGACATTAGGGACAGATACGCAGTATTTT. This encodes CASSLAVSTLGTDTQYF.

The CDR3 region has the DNA TGTGCCTGGAGTGTAGATCCATTAGGCCCCTACGAGCAGTACTTC. Residues: CAWSVDPLGPYEQYF. This chain connects TRBV30 to TRBJ2-7; D ambiguous. The V and J ends lost 0 bases and 2 bases respectively, with 14 bases between them. The CDR3 totals 15 residues. Germline values: CDR1 GTSNPN, CDR2 SVGIG (reference sequence).

The V gene is TRBV30, the J gene TRBJ1-6, with D tentatively TRBD1 (5 bases). Germline values: CDR1 GTSNPN, CDR2 SVGIG (reference sequence). This CDR3 has 14 residues. With 4 bases removed from V and 9 bases from J, the gap between germline ends came to 16 bases. CDR3 DNA sequence: TGTGCCTGGACGGGGGGATCGCGAACTTCACCCCTCCACTTT. Translation gives CAWTGGSRTSPLHF. Combining the CDR3 with reference TRBV30 and TRBJ1-6 gives the whole variable domain SQTIHQWPATLVQPVGSPLSLECTVEGTSNPNLYWYRQAAGRGLQLLFYSVGIGQISSEVPQNLSASRPQDRQFILSSKKLLLSDSGFYLCAWTGGSRTSPLHFGNGTRLTVT.

This clonotype was found a few times. This chain links TRBV6-1 with TRBJ1-5; tentatively, D is TRBD1 (5 bases). The CDR3 runs 14 residues. Trimming stripped 7 bases from V and 4 bases from J, with 14 bases between. The V gene's germline CDR1 is MNHNS and CDR2 SASEGT. The CDR3 nucleotides are TGTGCCAGCACCTGGGGGACGGGGAATCAGCCCCAGCATTTT. Protein: CASTWGTGNQPQHF.

This clonotype occurred a few times. This chain uses TRBV24-1 with TRBJ2-3; D not resolved. Per the germline V gene, CDR1 is KGHDR and CDR2 is SFDVKD. CDR3 length: 14 residues. The V end lost 3 bases, the J end lost 0 bases, and 6 bases lay between the germline ends. The CDR3 DNA reads TGTGCCACCAGTGATCGGCCTAGCACAGATACGCAGTATTTT. This sequence encodes CATSDRPSTDTQYF.

This chain connects TRBV15 to TRBJ1-2; D possibly corresponds to TRBD1 (5 bases). Germline V gene lookup returns CDR1 LNHNV and CDR2 YYDKDF (reference sequence). Trimming left V 5 bases short and J 4 bases short, with 20 bases between. CDR3 size: 16 residues. The CDR3, as DNA: TGTGCCACCAGCGAGGGAGGTGGGGGTGAGGCCTATGGCTACACCTTC. Its translation is CATSEGGGGEAYGYTF.

This clonotype was seen once. This sequence joins TRBV20-1 and TRBJ2-1; possibly TRBD1 or TRBD2 for D (7 bases each). V lost 5 bases and J lost 1, with 21 bases in between. This CDR3 has 17 amino acids. Germline CDR1 is DFQATT and CDR2 is SNEGSKA (reference sequence). CDR3 coding DNA: TGCAGTGCTGGGAGGGGAACAGGGGCGAGATCCTACAATGAGCAGTTCTTC. Amino acid sequence: CSAGRGTGARSYNEQFF.

This chain links TRBV12-3 or TRBV12-4 with TRBJ2-7, with 14 positions matching TRBD2. Germline trimming cut 6 bases from V and 0 bases from J; bases unmatched to any gene: 10. This CDR3 region has 18 residues. CDR3 residues: CASSPRTSGGLLSYEQYF. Here the CDR3 DNA reads TGTGCCAGCAGCCCAAGGACTAGCGGGGGGCTCCTCTCCTACGAGCAGTACTTC.

This chain uses TRBV20-1 with TRBJ2-7, with D perhaps matching TRBD2 (6 bases). The germline gives CDR1 DFQATT, CDR2 SNEGSKA (reference sequence). This CDR3 has 16 residues. V shed 6 bases and J shed 7 bases, with 28 bases lying between them. CDR3 DNA sequence: TGCAGTGCGCCGGGGGTCGGGAGAAATTCCTACAATGAGCAGTACTTC. Its protein product is CSAPGVGRNSYNEQYF.

The V gene is TRBV28, the J gene TRBJ2-7; tentatively, D is TRBD1 (5 bases). With 5 bases removed from V and 0 bases from J, the gap between germline ends came to 14 bases. The CDR3 runs to 15 residues. CDR1 is MDHEN and CDR2 is SYDVKM in the germline V gene. This chain's CDR3 is CASSHRQGGSYEQYF. The CDR3 region has the DNA TGTGCCAGCAGTCATCGGCAGGGTGGCTCCTACGAGCAGTACTTC.

This chain uses TRBV7-2 with TRBJ2-1; D is perhaps TRBD2 (6 bases). The CDR3 loop spans 17 amino acids. Germline V gene data show CDR1 as SGHTA and CDR2 as FQGNSA. V gave up 2 bases and J gave up 8 bases, with 22 bases separating them. CDR3 amino acids: CASSLTLGSSIADEQFF. For the CDR3, the DNA is TGTGCCAGCAGCTTAACATTGGGCTCGTCTATAGCGGATGAGCAGTTCTTC.

The CDR3: CASSQAGTAVLYGYTF. DNA for the CDR3: TGTGCCAGCTCCCAGGCCGGGACAGCTGTCCTTTATGGCTACACCTTC. V is TRBV2 and J is TRBJ1-2, with 7 nucleotides matching TRBD1. CDR1 SNHLY and CDR2 FYNNEI come from the germline V gene. The CDR3 runs to 16 residues. Trimming at V came to 8 bases and at J to 5 bases, leaving 17 bases not matched to a gene.

The chain links TRBV7-3 to TRBJ2-7; tentative D call: TRBD1 (6 bases). Germline V gene data show CDR1 as SGHTA and CDR2 as FQGTGA. The length of the CDR3 is 14 residues. The V end was cut by 2 bases, the J end by 7 bases, with 15 bases between. The CDR3 spells CASSLESGGDEQYF. CDR3 coding DNA: TGTGCCAGCAGCTTAGAATCTGGGGGCGATGAGCAGTACTTC.

Concerning this clonotype itself: This may be a read error, as it is one base from a much larger clone. The chain combines TRBV29-1 with TRBJ2-1; the D gene could be TRBD1 or TRBD2 (5 bases each). Looked up from germline, CDR1 is SQVTM and CDR2 is ANQGSEA. Trimming shortened V by 0 bases and J by 10 bases, and 19 bases separated the two germline ends. The CDR3 has 15 residues. CDR3 loop: CSVEDSGLAFGEQFF. In nucleotides, the CDR3 is TGCAGCGTTGAAGATTCGGGGCTCGCCTTCGGGGAGCAGTTCTTC.

The chain is built from TRBV7-6 and TRBJ2-1, with 8 bases identical to TRBD1. J lost 2 bases, V lost 0 bases, and 6 bases had no gene match. Looked up from germline, CDR1 is SGHVS and CDR2 is FNYEAQ. The CDR3 has 17 residues. The CDR3 region has the DNA TGTGCCAGCAGCTTAGCGCGGGGACAGGCGACCTACAATGAGCAGTTCTTC. Protein sequence: CASSLARGQATYNEQFF.

The sample holds a few counts of this clonotype. This chain connects TRBV21-1 to TRBJ2-4; no DNA check was done on the table's D call, TRBD2. The J call could be wrong; TRBJ2-7 is a better fit for the DNA end. TRBV21-1 is a listed pseudogene. The CDR3 sequence is 15 residues long. The CDR3 sequence is CASSSPGLDGYEQYF. CDR3 DNA sequence: TGTGCCAGCAGCAGTCCGGGACTAGACGGGTACGAGCAGTACTTC.

This chain links TRBV25-1 with TRBJ2-4; D gene unclear. The tail of the sequence fits TRBJ2-7 better, so the J call may be wrong. The CDR3 extends over 13 amino acids. Germline V lookup: CDR1 MGHDK, CDR2 SYGVNS. The CDR3 here is CASSLLGGHEQYF. CDR3 coding DNA: TGTGCCAGCAGTCTATTGGGTGGGCACGAGCAGTACTTC.

The chain joins TRBV7-9 to TRBJ2-4, with D perhaps matching TRBD1 (6 bases). Per germline, CDR1 SEHNR and CDR2 FQNEAQ (reference sequence). This CDR3 comprises 16 residues. Trimming cost V 5 bases and J 0 bases, with 14 bases left between them. The CDR3 loop reads CASSNPQGKAKNIQYF. CDR3 sequence (DNA): TGTGCCAGCAGCAACCCACAGGGTAAAGCCAAAAACATTCAGTACTTC.

This clonotype was counted a few times. V usage is TRBV9 and J usage is TRBJ2-4; D not resolved. Trimming left V 4 bases short and J 0 bases short, with 17 bases between. CDR1 and CDR2 from the germline V gene are SGDLS and YYNGEE. This CDR3 is built from 17 residues. This chain's CDR3 is CASSNPRTDLAKNIQYF. CDR3 nucleotide sequence: TGTGCCAGCAGCAACCCTAGGACGGACCTAGCCAAAAACATTCAGTACTTC.